This TCR beta chain emerged from a study of T cell responses to AZD1222 COVID-19 vaccine. The study's findings and limits: A mostly white British donor set with more females was recruited, and clonal diversity was possibly underestimated. Along spike, vaccine-associated CD4 TCRs were found throughout, with dominance at 160-218 and 743-854. Increases in Spike-specific TCR breadth and depth were seen after two AZD1222 doses.

Note on this clone: Its antigen is undetermined.

Sequencing used immunoSEQ multiplex PCR; TCRdb keeps in-frame clones, though not all of them. The sample has 95,000 to 150,000 clones, approximately 85% seen once. In germline, CDR1 is MNHEY, CDR2 SMNVEV (reference sequence). This CDR3 has 14 residues. Trimming stripped 8 bases from V and 9 bases from J, with 17 bases between. The receptor's source is an adult who received the AZD1222 COVID-19 vaccine. J is TRBJ1-6 and V is TRBV27; D unclear. This sample comprised peripheral blood, obtained 28 days after the second AZD1222 dose. The CDR3 loop is CASGFYSGGSPLHF. For the CDR3, the DNA is TGTGCCAGCGGCTTTTACTCGGGCGGTTCACCCCTCCACTTT.